This TCR beta chain originates from a study of cytomegalovirus exposure and HLA in healthy donors. CDR3 size: 15 residues. Between the trimmed V and J ends, which lost 0 bases and 0 bases, there was a span of 7 bases. Germline CDR1 SGHRS, CDR2 YFSETQ. The study ran its PCR with 60 Vbeta and 13 Jbeta primers. Generated by immunoSEQ multiplex PCR, the TCRdb table keeps only in-frame clones and is missing some. The sample contains 93,000 or so clones, 76% of which appear only once. The sample consisted of PBMCs. The source of this sequence is a woman aged 18-29 years in good health and CMV-seropositive. This chain connects TRBV5-1 to TRBJ1-3; D is ambiguous. For the CDR3, the DNA is TGCGCCAGCAGCTTGGCCGAGAGCTCTGGAAACACCATATATTTT. It specifies CASSLAESSGNTIYF. The full variable domain, rest sourced from reference TRBV5-1 and TRBJ1-3, is KAGVTQTPRYLIKTRGQQVTLSCSPISGHRSVSWYQQTPGQGLQFLFEYFSETQRNKGNFPGRFSGRQFSNSRSEMNVSTLELGDSALYLCASSLAESSGNTIYFGEGSWLTVV.